The 22 T cell receptor beta chains presented below share a single source sample, sequenced in a study of cytotoxic CD8 clonotypes in ibrutinib-treated CLL. Some clones are missing from TCRdb's copy, which holds only in-frame ones; the method was immunoSEQ multiplex PCR. The sample contains approximately 320,000 clones, about 64% of which appear only once. The sample was PBMCs, taken after 36 months of ibrutinib treatment. These receptors were collected from a human donor with chronic lymphocytic leukemia.

In this sample, this clone turned up once. The gene calls are TRBV4-1 and TRBJ1-4; no clear D gene. V lost 1 base, J lost 4 bases, and 10 bases lay in between. This CDR3 is 15 amino acids long. Per the germline V gene, CDR1 is MGHRA and CDR2 is YSYEKL. The CDR3 region has the DNA TGCGCCAGCAGCCAAGTGCCTAGGCTTAATGAAAAACTGTTTTTT. Amino acid sequence: CASSQVPRLNEKLFF.

The V gene is TRBV5-5, the J gene TRBJ1-1; D remains ambiguous. Per the germline V gene, CDR1 is SGHKS and CDR2 is YYEKEE (reference sequence). V gave up 1 base and J gave up 4 bases, with 8 bases separating them. This CDR3 is built from 13 residues. The CDR3 is CASSLLRATEAFF. In nucleotides, the CDR3 is TGTGCCAGCAGCTTGTTAAGGGCCACTGAAGCTTTCTTT.

The chain links TRBV9 to TRBJ1-1, with 8 bases that match TRBD1. The CDR3 is 15 residues long. Germline trimming cut 0 bases from V and 5 bases from J; bases unmatched to any gene: 6. The germline gives CDR1 SGDLS, CDR2 YYNGEE. This CDR3 is CASSVAAGGQTEAFF. The CDR3 nucleotides are TGTGCCAGCAGCGTAGCGGCAGGGGGCCAGACTGAAGCTTTCTTT.

The J gene is TRBJ2-5, the V gene TRBV7-9, with D unresolved. V was pared by 3 bases and J by 7 bases, with 9 bases between. Germline values: CDR1 SEHNR, CDR2 FQNEAQ (reference sequence). The CDR3 contains 12 residues. CDR3 DNA: TGTGCCAGCAGCTTGGGAATGGGGACCCAGTACTTC. Its protein product is CASSLGMGTQYF.

V and J are TRBV18 and TRBJ2-5; D unclear. The V gene's germline CDR1 is KGHSH and CDR2 LQKENI. Trimming shortened V by 3 bases and J by 0 bases, and 2 bases separated the two germline ends. The CDR3 runs to 12 residues. The DNA of the CDR3 is TGTGCCAGCTCACCGAACCAAGAGACCCAGTACTTC. This gives the protein CASSPNQETQYF.

The chain joins TRBV10-3 to TRBJ2-1; D is uncertain. This CDR3 contains 13 residues. V shed 2 bases and J shed 3 bases, with 5 bases lying between them. CDR1 ENHRY and CDR2 SYGVKD come from the germline V gene. CDR3 in DNA: TGTGCCATCAGTGAGGTGGTCTACAATGAGCAGTTCTTC. As protein: CAISEVVYNEQFF.

DNA for the CDR3: TGTGCCAGCAGCGCCGGCCTCGGGGCCTCGAACACCGGGGAGCTGTTTTTT. Residues: CASSAGLGASNTGELFF. This chain joins TRBV9 and TRBJ2-2; TRBD1 or TRBD2 may be the D gene (5 bases each). CDR3 length: 17 amino acids. Per the germline V gene, CDR1 is SGDLS and CDR2 is YYNGEE. With 3 bases removed from V and 0 bases from J, the gap between germline ends came to 15 bases. Looking up the rest from reference TRBV9 and TRBJ2-2 gives the full variable domain: DSGVTQTPKHLITATGQRVTLRCSPRSGDLSVYWYQQSLDQGLQFLIQYYNGEERAKGNILERFSAQQFPDLHSELNLSSLELGDSALYFCASSAGLGASNTGELFFGEGSRLTVL.

This rearrangement joins TRBV12-5 to TRBJ1-1; no reliable D call. V shed 2 bases and J shed 2 bases, with 6 bases lying between them. The CDR3 is 13 amino acids. Germline CDR1 and CDR2: LGHNT and FRNRAP. CDR3 loop: CASGLSLNTEAFF. CDR3 DNA: TGTGCTAGTGGTTTGTCCCTAAACACTGAAGCTTTCTTT.

Notes on this clone: Other DNA sequences in this specimen translate into the identical CDR3. The rearrangement uses TRBV7-8 and TRBJ2-7; the D gene is possibly TRBD1 (6 bases). CDR3 length: 13 residues. Germline values: CDR1 SGHVS, CDR2 FQNEAQ. Trimming took 3 bases from V and 4 from J, leaving 10 bases between them. In DNA form, the CDR3 reads TGTGCCAGCAGCTTTGGGGGCGGGTACGAGCAGTACTTC. Amino acid sequence: CASSFGGGYEQYF.

This clone was picked up a small number of times. The chain has TRBV29-1 and TRBJ2-3; D tentatively fits TRBD1 or TRBD2 (5 bases each). Trimming cost V 4 bases and J 2 bases, with 10 bases left between them. The CDR3 extends over 13 amino acids. CDR1 is SQVTM and CDR2 is ANQGSEA in the germline V gene. CDR3 bases: TGCAGCGTTGCAGGGAGCTACACAGATACGCAGTATTTT. This encodes CSVAGSYTDTQYF.

In its sample, this clone was seen a few times. The chain links TRBV7-8 to TRBJ2-7; 9 nucleotides align to TRBD1. The CDR3 contains 14 residues. Germline V CDR1 and CDR2: SGHVS, FQNEAQ. V was pared by 3 bases and J by 3 bases, with 3 bases of the junction left unmatched. CDR3 protein: CASSLGTGFYEQYF. In DNA form, the CDR3 reads TGTGCCAGCAGCTTGGGGACAGGGTTCTACGAGCAGTACTTC.

The chain carries TRBV6-1 and TRBJ1-1; D gene ambiguous. This CDR3 region has 13 residues. Germline V CDR1 and CDR2: MNHNS, SASEGT. The V gene lost 2 bases and the J gene lost 1 base, with 5 bases spanning the gap. CDR3 amino acids: CASSETRNTEAFF. In DNA form, the CDR3 reads TGTGCCAGCAGTGAAACACGGAACACTGAAGCTTTCTTT.

This clone was observed a handful of times. CDR3 DNA: TGTGCCAGCAGCGACGGACAGGGGAACACCGGGGAGCTGTTTTTT. Protein product: CASSDGQGNTGELFF. The rearrangement uses TRBV11-3 and TRBJ2-2, with 8 nucleotides matching TRBD1. V shed 5 bases, J shed 1 base, and the junction held 3 bases outside the gene matches. The CDR3 is 15 amino acids. Looked up from germline, CDR1 is SGHNT and CDR2 is YENEEA.

This clone was recorded a few times. The chain is built from TRBV29-1 and TRBJ1-2; D unclear. Per the germline V gene, CDR1 is SQVTM and CDR2 is ANQGSEA. The CDR3 covers 11 residues. Deletions cut 6 bases from V and 6 bases from J, with 11 bases between. The CDR3 DNA sequence: TGCAGCGTACCCAATGGGAATGGCTACACCTTC. It codes for CSVPNGNGYTF.

A few counts support this clone. J is TRBJ2-7 and V is TRBV5-1; D remains unclear. Germline V gene lookup returns CDR1 SGHRS and CDR2 YFSETQ. Between the trimmed V and J ends, which lost 1 base and 4 bases, there was a span of 6 bases. There are 12 residues in the CDR3. DNA for the CDR3: TGCGCCAGCAGCTTGATTGGTTACGAGCAGTACTTC. It encodes CASSLIGYEQYF.

The chain employs TRBV5-1 and TRBJ2-2; D is ambiguous. The CDR3 is made up of 15 amino acids. The germline V gene encodes CDR1 SGHRS and CDR2 YFSETQ. Trimming removed 0 bases at V and 6 bases at J, with 12 bases between. The CDR3 region has the DNA TGCGCCAGCAGCTTGGACCGCGGTGTCTCCGGGGAGCTGTTTTTT. Its protein product is CASSLDRGVSGELFF.

The chain has TRBV4-3 and TRBJ2-1, with D perhaps given as TRBD1 or TRBD2 (6 bases each). Per the germline V gene, CDR1 is LGHNA and CDR2 is YSLEER. V was cut by 0 bases and J by 3 bases, with 12 bases left in between. CDR3 size: 16 residues. The CDR3 DNA reads TGCGCCAGCAGCCAAGAGGGGGGCGTTTACTACAATGAGCAGTTCTTC. Residues: CASSQEGGVYYNEQFF.

Written as DNA, the CDR3 is TGTGCCAGCAGCTTATCGACAGGGCGGTACGAGCAGTACTTC. Translating it yields CASSLSTGRYEQYF. The chain links TRBV11-2 to TRBJ2-7, with 7 bases that match TRBD1. CDR1 and CDR2 from the germline V gene are SGHAT and FQNNGV. With V trimmed by 2 bases and J by 4 bases, 5 bases remained unmatched. This CDR3 spans 14 amino acids. The whole variable domain, remainder taken from reference TRBV11-2 and TRBJ2-7, is EAGVAQSPRYKIIEKRQSVAFWCNPISGHATLYWYQQILGQGPKLLIQFQNNGVVDDSQLPKDRFSAERLKGVDSTLKIQPAKLEDSAVYLCASSLSTGRYEQYFGPGTRLTVT.

The chain combines TRBV2 with TRBJ2-3, with 7 bases aligning to TRBD2. Germline-derived CDR1 and CDR2 are SNHLY and FYNNEI. The CDR3 covers 14 residues. With 1 base clipped from V and 6 bases from J, the junction kept 4 bases outside the gene matches. The CDR3 spells CASSEGDGRDTQYF. Written as DNA, the CDR3 is TGTGCCAGCAGTGAAGGAGACGGGAGGGATACGCAGTATTTT.

V gene TRBV15 combines with J gene TRBJ2-7; D may be TRBD1 (7 bases). Trimming shortened V by 4 bases and J by 7 bases, and 17 bases separated the two germline ends. The germline CDR1 and CDR2 sequences are LNHNV and YYDKDF (reference sequence). CDR3 length equals 14 residues. The CDR3 protein is CATSTRGAGREQYF. CDR3 in DNA: TGTGCCACCAGCACCAGGGGGGCCGGTAGGGAGCAGTACTTC.

The V call is TRBV27, the J call TRBJ2-3; no reliable D call. Germline assignment: CDR1 MNHEY and CDR2 SMNVEV (reference sequence). The CDR3 is made up of 14 amino acids. V was shortened by 3 bases and J by 4 bases, with 11 bases between the two germline ends. The CDR3 nucleotides are TGTGCCAGCAGTTTTTCGTTCCGCCCAGATACGCAGTATTTT. As protein: CASSFSFRPDTQYF.

V is TRBV29-1 and J is TRBJ2-1, with D perhaps assigned TRBD1 or TRBD2 (5 bases each). CDR1 and CDR2 from the germline V gene are SQVTM and ANQGSEA. The CDR3 loop spans 15 amino acids. Trimming took off 5 bases at V and 0 bases at J, with 14 bases between the two ends. CDR3 sequence reads: CSVTWDGYSYNEQFF. CDR3 DNA sequence: TGCAGCGTTACTTGGGACGGGTACTCCTACAATGAGCAGTTCTTC.